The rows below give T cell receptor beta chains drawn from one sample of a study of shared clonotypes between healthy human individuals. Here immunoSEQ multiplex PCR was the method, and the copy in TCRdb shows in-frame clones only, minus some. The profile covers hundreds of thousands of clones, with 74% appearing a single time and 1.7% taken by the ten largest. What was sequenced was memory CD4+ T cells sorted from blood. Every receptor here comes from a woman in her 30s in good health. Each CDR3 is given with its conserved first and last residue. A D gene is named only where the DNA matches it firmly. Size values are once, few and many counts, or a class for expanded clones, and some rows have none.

TGTGCCAGCAGCCTCCAGGGGGCTATGGGTGGCTACACCTTC CASSLQGAMGGYTF TRBJ1-2 TRBV11-2 TRBD1 NA
TGTGCCAGCAGCTTAGATCTGGGAGGGAACGGTAATGAAAAACTGTTTTTT CASSLDLGGNGNEKLFF TRBJ1-4 TRBV11-2 NA NA
TGTGCCAGCAGCGCTTCCCGGGCAGGGGGATATGGCTACACCTTC CASSASRAGGYGYTF TRBJ1-2 TRBV9 TRBD1 NA
TGTGCCAGCAGTAAGGGTGTGGGACAGTTCTATGCACCTGGGGCCAACGTCCTGACTTTC CASSKGVGQFYAPGANVLTF TRBJ2-6 TRBV28 TRBD1 NA
TGTGCCAGCAGCGTGGACTCAACCTGGGGCGAGCAGTACTTC CASSVDSTWGEQYF TRBJ2-7 TRBV7-2 NA NA
TGTGCCAGCAGGCTGGGCTCTGGGGCCAACGTCCTGACTTTC CASRLGSGANVLTF TRBJ2-6 TRBV6-1 NA few
TGTGCCAGCAGACCACTCAGGACAGGGGGTGTAGAGACCCAGTACTTC CASRPLRTGGVETQYF TRBJ2-5 TRBV28 TRBD1 NA
TGTGCCAGCAGTTCCCACTTAGCGGGAGAGGACGAGCAGTACTTC CASSSHLAGEDEQYF TRBJ2-7 TRBV28 TRBD2 NA
TGTGCCAGCAGTTCCACTCTAGCGGGAATCGGGACCCAGTACTTC CASSSTLAGIGTQYF TRBJ2-5 TRBV27 TRBD2 few
TGCAGCGTTGGAGGGCAGGGGGTACACAATGAGCAGTTCTTC CSVGGQGVHNEQFF TRBJ2-1 TRBV29-1 TRBD1 NA
TGTGCCAGCAGAGATACAGGGGACCATGAGCAGTTCTTC CASRDTGDHEQFF TRBJ2-1 TRBV7-8 TRBD1 NA
TGTGCCAGCAGAATTACCCCGAAGGCCGCAACGACCGACTCCTACGAGCAGTACTTC CASRITPKAATTDSYEQYF TRBJ2-7 TRBV28 NA NA
TGCGCCAGCAGCTTGGCCTGGGGGGCAGATACGCAGTATTTT CASSLAWGADTQYF TRBJ2-3 TRBV5-1 NA NA
TGTGCCAGCAGTGGACCCCAGGGGCGCGAGACCCAGTACTTC CASSGPQGRETQYF TRBJ2-5 TRBV25-1 NA NA
TGTGCCAGCAGCTTGGCTGAGTTAGGTGAGCAGTTCTTC CASSLAELGEQFF TRBJ2-1 TRBV5-4 NA NA
TGTGCCAGCAGGCCAGCACAACTAAGCACAGATACGCAGTATTTT CASRPAQLSTDTQYF TRBJ2-3 TRBV6-1 NA NA
TGTGCCAGCAGTTCTTCCGGAACAGGGAAAGGCTACACCTTC CASSSSGTGKGYTF TRBJ1-2 TRBV6-5 NA NA
TGCGCCAGCAAGGACGGCGCTAGCACAGATACGCAGTATTTT CASKDGASTDTQYF TRBJ2-3 TRBV5-1 NA NA
TGTGCCAGCTCACCATACGGGACAGACAATGGCTACACCTTC CASSPYGTDNGYTF TRBJ1-2 TRBV18 TRBD1 NA
TGTGCCAGCATCTCTTCTTTGCTAGCGGGAGGCGGGGAGCTGTTTTTT CASISSLLAGGGELFF TRBJ2-2 TRBV28 TRBD2 NA
TGTGCCACCCACGGAGGGAACACTGAAGCTTTCTTT CATHGGNTEAFF TRBJ1-1 TRBV10-3 NA few
TGTGCCAGCAGTTTAAGCCGGGGGGTACTGGGCGAGCAGTACTTC CASSLSRGVLGEQYF TRBJ2-7 TRBV27 TRBD2 NA
TGTGCCAGTAGTACCGCGACTCCGAGCTCTGGAAACACCATATATTTT CASSTATPSSGNTIYF TRBJ1-3 TRBV19 NA NA
TGTGCCAGCAGCTTGACTAGCGGGACCTACAATGAGCAGTTCTTC CASSLTSGTYNEQFF TRBJ2-1 TRBV7-3 TRBD2 NA
TGCGCCAGCAGCTGGGGACAGTTCCAAGAGACCCAGTACTTC CASSWGQFQETQYF TRBJ2-5 TRBV5-1 TRBD1 few
TGCGCCAGCAGCCCTATCGGGACTAGCGGGGAGACCCAGTACTTC CASSPIGTSGETQYF TRBJ2-5 TRBV5-1 TRBD2 NA
TGTGCCAGCAGGGGGGGGGAAATCAATCAGCCCCAGCATTTT CASRGGEINQPQHF TRBJ1-5 TRBV2 NA few
TGTGCGACATCCGGGAGCACCGGGGATACGCAGTATTTT CATSGSTGDTQYF TRBJ2-3 TRBV6-1 NA NA
TGTGCCAGCAGGGAACCGGGACAGGGGGCTGAAGCTTTCTTT CASREPGQGAEAFF TRBJ1-1 TRBV7-9 TRBD1 few
TGTGCCAGCAGCCAACAAGCGGGTACGAACACCGGGGAGCTGTTTTTT CASSQQAGTNTGELFF TRBJ2-2 TRBV7-6 NA NA
TGTGCCAGCAGCCGGTACGGCCTTAGCGGGAGCGTCACAGATACGCAGTATTTT CASSRYGLSGSVTDTQYF TRBJ2-3 TRBV28 TRBD2 NA
TGTGCCAGCAATAGCGGGAGGGATGAGCAGTTCTTC CASNSGRDEQFF TRBJ2-1 TRBV2 TRBD2 NA
TGTGCCAGTACCTCCGGGACTTACCTTGGGCAGTTCTTC CASTSGTYLGQFF TRBJ2-1 TRBV19 NA NA
TGTGCCAGCAGCTTACGATCGGGGCAGAACACTGAAGCTTTCTTT CASSLRSGQNTEAFF TRBJ1-1 TRBV7-9 NA NA
TGTGCCAGCGGGAAGGGACAGAACACTGAAGCTTTCTTT CASGKGQNTEAFF TRBJ1-1 TRBV6-5 NA NA
TGCGCCAGCGGCTTTTCCCGGGATACGCAGTATTTT CASGFSRDTQYF TRBJ2-3 TRBV10-1 NA NA
TGTGCCAGCAGTGGACAGGTGAACTATGGCTACACCTTC CASSGQVNYGYTF TRBJ1-2 TRBV6-1 NA once
TGTGCCAGCAGTCCCTCGGGGAGGCACTACGAGCAGTACTTC CASSPSGRHYEQYF TRBJ2-7 TRBV27 NA once
TGCGCCAGTGCCTGGGAGGGTAGCGGGATTATCCGACTCGAGCAGTACTTC CASAWEGSGIIRLEQYF TRBJ2-7 TRBV10-2 TRBD2 NA
TGTGCCAGCAGTTTATATCTAGCACCATGGGAGCAGTACTTC CASSLYLAPWEQYF TRBJ2-7 TRBV28 NA NA
TGTGCCAGCAGTCCCGTTAGCGGGACCACCTACGAGCAGTACTTC CASSPVSGTTYEQYF TRBJ2-7 TRBV6-6 TRBD2 NA
TGTGCCAGCAGTTCCTTTGAGCGAAGCTACGAGCAGTACTTC CASSSFERSYEQYF TRBJ2-7 TRBV27 NA NA
TGCGCCACCAGAGGGTCAAGCGGGAGTGGCGAGCAGTACTTC CATRGSSGSGEQYF TRBJ2-7 TRBV10-1 TRBD2 NA
TGTGCCAGTAGCGAACAGGGATGGAATCAGCCCCAGCATTTT CASSEQGWNQPQHF TRBJ1-5 TRBV19 NA few
TGTGCCAGCAGCTTAGTTCCCTTAGCGGAGACCTACAATGAGCAGTTCTTC CASSLVPLAETYNEQFF TRBJ2-1 TRBV7-3 NA NA
TGCGCCAGCAGCCCGAGGAGCGGAGGTCAAGATACGCAGTATTTT CASSPRSGGQDTQYF TRBJ2-3 TRBV5-1 NA NA
TGTGCCAGCAGTTCCCACGGGGCGCAGAACACTGAAGCTTTCTTT CASSSHGAQNTEAFF TRBJ1-1 TRBV2 NA NA
TGTGCCAGCAGCCCATCGGGCCGCAATCAGCCCCAGCATTTT CASSPSGRNQPQHF TRBJ1-5 TRBV7-2 NA NA
TGCGCCAGCAGTTATCTGGGGGCCGAAGAGACCCAGTACTTC CASSYLGAEETQYF TRBJ2-5 TRBV5-1 NA NA
TGTGCCAGCTCAGTCCCGGGACGGGGCCGGGGCTATGGCTACACCTTC CASSVPGRGRGYGYTF TRBJ1-2 TRBV28 NA NA
TGTGCCAGTAGTATCTTCCTAGCGGGAGGGGTTGGGTCCTACAATGAGCAGTTCTTC CASSIFLAGGVGSYNEQFF TRBJ2-1 TRBV19 TRBD2 once
TGTGCCAGCATCCCCCGTGGGACTAGCGGCAATGAGCAGTTCTTC CASIPRGTSGNEQFF TRBJ2-1 TRBV7-9 TRBD2 NA
TGCGCCAGCAGCTTGGGACGGACAGACCTAAGGAACACTGAAGCTTTCTTT CASSLGRTDLRNTEAFF TRBJ1-1 TRBV5-1 NA NA